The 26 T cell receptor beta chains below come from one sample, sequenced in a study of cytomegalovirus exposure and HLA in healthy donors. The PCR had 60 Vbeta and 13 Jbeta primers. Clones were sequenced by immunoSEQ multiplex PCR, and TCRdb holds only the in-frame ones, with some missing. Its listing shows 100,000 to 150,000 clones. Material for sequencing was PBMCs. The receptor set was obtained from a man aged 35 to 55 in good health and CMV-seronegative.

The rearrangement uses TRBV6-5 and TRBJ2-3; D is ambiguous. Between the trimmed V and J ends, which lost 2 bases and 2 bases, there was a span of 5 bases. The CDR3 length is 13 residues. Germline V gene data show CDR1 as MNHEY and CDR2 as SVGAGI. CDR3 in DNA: TGTGCCAGCAGTTACCAATCCACAGATACGCAGTATTTT. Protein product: CASSYQSTDTQYF.

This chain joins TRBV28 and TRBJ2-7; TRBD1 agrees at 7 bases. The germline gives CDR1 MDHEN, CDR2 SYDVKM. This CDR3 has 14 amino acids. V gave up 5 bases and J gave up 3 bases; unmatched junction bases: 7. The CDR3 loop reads CASSEPGQSYEQYF. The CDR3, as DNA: TGTGCCAGCAGTGAGCCGGGACAGAGCTACGAGCAGTACTTC.

The DNA for the CDR3 is TGTGCCAGCAGTCCAGACAGCGCGTCCTATGGCTACACCTTC. It is translated as CASSPDSASYGYTF. The V gene is TRBV6-5, the J gene TRBJ1-2; tentative D call: TRBD1 (5 bases). CDR1 and CDR2 (germline): MNHEY, SVGAGI. This CDR3 has 14 amino acids. The V gene lost 5 bases and the J gene lost 4 bases, with 14 bases spanning the gap.

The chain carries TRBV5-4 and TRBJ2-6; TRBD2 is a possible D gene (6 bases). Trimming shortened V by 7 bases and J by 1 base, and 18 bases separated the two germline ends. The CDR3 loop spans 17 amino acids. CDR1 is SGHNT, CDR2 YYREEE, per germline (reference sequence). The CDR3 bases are TGTGCCAGCGGAGGCTCCTCGGGGGTATCTGGGGCCAACGTCCTGACTTTC. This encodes CASGGSSGVSGANVLTF.

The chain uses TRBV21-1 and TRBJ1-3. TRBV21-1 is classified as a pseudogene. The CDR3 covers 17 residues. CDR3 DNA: TGTGCCAGCAGCAAAGCTGTTCGAGGGAAGTCTGGAAACACCATATATTTT. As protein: CASSKAVRGKSGNTIYF.

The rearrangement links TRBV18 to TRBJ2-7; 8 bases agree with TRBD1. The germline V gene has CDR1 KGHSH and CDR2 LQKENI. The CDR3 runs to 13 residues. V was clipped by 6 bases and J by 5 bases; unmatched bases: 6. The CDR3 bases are TGTGCCAGCTCGACCGGGACAGGAAACGAGCAGTACTTC. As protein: CASSTGTGNEQYF.

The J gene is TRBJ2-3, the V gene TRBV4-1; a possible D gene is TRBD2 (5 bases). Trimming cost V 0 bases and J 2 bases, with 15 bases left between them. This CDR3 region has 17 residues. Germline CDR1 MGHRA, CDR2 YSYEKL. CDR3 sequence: CASSQDPPTTPTDTQYF. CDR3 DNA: TGCGCCAGCAGCCAAGACCCCCCGACTACCCCCACAGATACGCAGTATTTT.

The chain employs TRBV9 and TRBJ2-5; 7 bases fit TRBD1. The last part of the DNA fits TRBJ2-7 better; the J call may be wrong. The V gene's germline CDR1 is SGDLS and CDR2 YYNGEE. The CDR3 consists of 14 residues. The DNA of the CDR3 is TGTGCCAGCAGCGTTGGGGACAGCTCCTACGAGCAGTACTTC. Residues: CASSVGDSSYEQYF.

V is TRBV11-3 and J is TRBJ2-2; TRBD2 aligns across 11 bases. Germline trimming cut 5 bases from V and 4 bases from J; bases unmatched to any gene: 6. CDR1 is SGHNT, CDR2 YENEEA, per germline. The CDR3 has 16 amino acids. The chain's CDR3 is CASSRIAGGSTGELFF. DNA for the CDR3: TGTGCCAGCAGCCGAATAGCGGGAGGGTCCACCGGGGAGCTGTTTTTT.

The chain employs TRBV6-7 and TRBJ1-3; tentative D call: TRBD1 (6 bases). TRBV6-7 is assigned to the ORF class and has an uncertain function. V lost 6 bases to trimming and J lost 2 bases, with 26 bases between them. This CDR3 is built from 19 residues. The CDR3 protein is CASRQGGLGLSGTGNTIYF. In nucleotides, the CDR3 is TGTGCCAGCAGACAAGGGGGTTTGGGCCTGAGTGGGACTGGAAACACCATATATTTT.

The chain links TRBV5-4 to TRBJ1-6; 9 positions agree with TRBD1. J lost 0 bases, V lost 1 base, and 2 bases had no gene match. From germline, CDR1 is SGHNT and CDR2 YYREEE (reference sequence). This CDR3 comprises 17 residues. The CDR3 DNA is TGTGCCAGCAGCTTGAAGGGACAGGGCTCCTATAATTCACCCCTCCACTTT. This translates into CASSLKGQGSYNSPLHF.

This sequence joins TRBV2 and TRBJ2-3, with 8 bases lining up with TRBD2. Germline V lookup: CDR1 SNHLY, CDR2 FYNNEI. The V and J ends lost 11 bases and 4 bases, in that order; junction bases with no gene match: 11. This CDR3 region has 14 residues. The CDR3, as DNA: TGTGCCTGCTACGAGCGGGAGCTTGCAGATACGCAGTATTTT. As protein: CACYERELADTQYF.

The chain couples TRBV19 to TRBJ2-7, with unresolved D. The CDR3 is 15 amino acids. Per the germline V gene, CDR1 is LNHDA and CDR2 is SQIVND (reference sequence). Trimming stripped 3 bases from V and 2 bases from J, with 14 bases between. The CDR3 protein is CASSMLPVLTYEQYF. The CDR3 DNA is TGTGCCAGTAGTATGCTACCCGTATTAACCTACGAGCAGTACTTC.

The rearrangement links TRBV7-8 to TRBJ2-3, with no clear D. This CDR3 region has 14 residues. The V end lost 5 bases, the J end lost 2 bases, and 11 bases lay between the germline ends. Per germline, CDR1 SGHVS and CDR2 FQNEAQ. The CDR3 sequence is CASSRQPSTDTQYF. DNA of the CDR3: TGTGCCAGCAGCCGACAACCGTCCACAGATACGCAGTATTTT.

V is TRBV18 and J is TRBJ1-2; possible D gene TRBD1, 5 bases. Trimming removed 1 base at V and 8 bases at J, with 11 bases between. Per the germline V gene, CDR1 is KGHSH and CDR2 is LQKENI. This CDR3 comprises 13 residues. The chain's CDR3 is CASSPLQGGGYTF. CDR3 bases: TGTGCCAGCTCACCACTCCAGGGAGGCGGCTACACCTTC.

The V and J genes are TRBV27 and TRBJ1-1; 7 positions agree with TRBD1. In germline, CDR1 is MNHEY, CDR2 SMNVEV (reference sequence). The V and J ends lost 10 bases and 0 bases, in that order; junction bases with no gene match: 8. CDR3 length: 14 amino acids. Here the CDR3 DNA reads TGTGCCACCGCTCGGGACAGAATGAACACTGAAGCTTTCTTT. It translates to CATARDRMNTEAFF.

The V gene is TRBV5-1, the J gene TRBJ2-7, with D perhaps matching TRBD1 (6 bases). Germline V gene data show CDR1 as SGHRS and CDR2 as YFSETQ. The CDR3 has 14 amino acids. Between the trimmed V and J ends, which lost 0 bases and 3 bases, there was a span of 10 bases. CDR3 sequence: CASSLDRDLYEQYF. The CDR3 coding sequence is TGCGCCAGCAGCTTGGACAGGGACCTCTACGAGCAGTACTTC.

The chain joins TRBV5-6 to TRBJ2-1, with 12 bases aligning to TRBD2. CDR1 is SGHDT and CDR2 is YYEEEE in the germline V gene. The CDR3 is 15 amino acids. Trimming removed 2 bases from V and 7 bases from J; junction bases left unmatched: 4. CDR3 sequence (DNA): TGTGCCAGCAGCTTTACTAGCGGGAGGTCAAATGAGCAGTTCTTC. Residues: CASSFTSGRSNEQFF.

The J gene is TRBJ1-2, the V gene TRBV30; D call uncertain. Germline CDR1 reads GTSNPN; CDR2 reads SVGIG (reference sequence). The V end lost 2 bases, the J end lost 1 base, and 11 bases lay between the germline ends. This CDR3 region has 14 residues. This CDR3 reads CAWSSDYHNYGYTF. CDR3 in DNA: TGTGCCTGGAGTTCGGACTATCATAACTATGGCTACACCTTC.

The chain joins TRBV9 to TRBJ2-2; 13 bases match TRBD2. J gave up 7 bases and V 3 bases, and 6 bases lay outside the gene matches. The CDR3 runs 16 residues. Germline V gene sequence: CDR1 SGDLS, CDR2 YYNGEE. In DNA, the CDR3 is TGTGCCAGCAGCGAGGGACTAGCGGGAATGGGCGGGGAGCTGTTTTTT. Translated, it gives CASSEGLAGMGGELFF.

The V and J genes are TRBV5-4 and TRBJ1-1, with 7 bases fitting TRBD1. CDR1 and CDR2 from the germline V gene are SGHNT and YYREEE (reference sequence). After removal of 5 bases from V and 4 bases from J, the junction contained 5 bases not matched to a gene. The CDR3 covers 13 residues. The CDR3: CASSMRGPTEAFF. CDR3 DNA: TGTGCCAGCAGTATGAGGGGGCCCACTGAAGCTTTCTTT.

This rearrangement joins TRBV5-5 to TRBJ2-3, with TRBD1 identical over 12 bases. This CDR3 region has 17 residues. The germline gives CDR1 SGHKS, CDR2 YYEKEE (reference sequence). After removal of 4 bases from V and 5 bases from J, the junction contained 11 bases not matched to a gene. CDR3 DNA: TGTGCCAGCAGCCACCAGGGACAGGGGGCTTTGATAGATACGCAGTATTTT. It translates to CASSHQGQGALIDTQYF.

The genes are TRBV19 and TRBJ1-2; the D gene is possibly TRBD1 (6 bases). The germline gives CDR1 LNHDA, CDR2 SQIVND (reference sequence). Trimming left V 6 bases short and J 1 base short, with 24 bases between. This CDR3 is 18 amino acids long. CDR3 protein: CASRAPGALGALNYGYTF. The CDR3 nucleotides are TGTGCCAGTAGGGCTCCAGGGGCGCTGGGGGCTCTTAACTATGGCTACACCTTC.

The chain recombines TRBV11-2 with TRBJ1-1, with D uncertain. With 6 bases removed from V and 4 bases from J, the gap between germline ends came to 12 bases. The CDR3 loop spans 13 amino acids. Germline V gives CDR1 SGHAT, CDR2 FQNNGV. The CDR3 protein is CASSRGIATEAFF. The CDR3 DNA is TGTGCCAGCAGTCGGGGTATAGCCACTGAAGCTTTCTTT.

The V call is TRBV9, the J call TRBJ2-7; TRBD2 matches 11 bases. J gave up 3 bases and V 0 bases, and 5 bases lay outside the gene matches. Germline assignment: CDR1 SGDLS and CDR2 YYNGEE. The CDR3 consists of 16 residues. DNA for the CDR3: TGTGCCAGCAGCGTAGGGGGACTAGCGGAGTTCTACGAGCAGTACTTC. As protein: CASSVGGLAEFYEQYF.

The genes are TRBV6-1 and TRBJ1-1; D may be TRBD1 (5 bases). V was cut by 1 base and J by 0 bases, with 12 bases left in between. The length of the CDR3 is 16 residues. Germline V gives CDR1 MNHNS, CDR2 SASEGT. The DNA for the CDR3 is TGTGCCAGCAGTGAAGTGGGACTGAGCTTGAACACTGAAGCTTTCTTT. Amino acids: CASSEVGLSLNTEAFF.